These 8 T cell receptor beta chains share one sample of origin, sequenced in a study of beta chain features in type 1 diabetes. Points from the study as a whole: When Type 1 diabetes patients were examined, their TCRB CDR3s proved moderately but significantly shorter in all four CD4+ subsets.

The entirety of the isolated RNA underwent reverse transcription, so expressed TCRB transcripts were sequenced. This table comes from immunoSEQ multiplex PCR, and its TCRdb copy is limited to in-frame clones, with some not included. The data show a few hundred thousand clones, roughly 14% seen once. Their recognized antigens are unknown. What was sequenced was naive CD4+ T cells from blood. These receptor sequences come from a woman aged 18-29 years with type 1 diabetes.

This clone was seen only a few times. The chain uses TRBV7-3 and TRBJ2-5; D may be TRBD1 (5 bases). The CDR3 covers 15 residues. Germline lookup yields CDR1 SGHTA and CDR2 FQGTGA. Trimming shortened V by 4 bases and J by 1 base, and 13 bases separated the two germline ends. CDR3 DNA: TGTGCCAGCAGCTGGAGTGGACACCTCCAAGAGACCCAGTACTTC. Amino acid sequence: CASSWSGHLQETQYF.

V usage is TRBV5-1 and J usage is TRBJ1-2; 9 bases map to TRBD1. J gave up 11 bases and V 4 bases, and 6 bases lay outside the gene matches. CDR1 and CDR2 from the germline V gene are SGHRS and YFSETQ. The CDR3 has 12 residues. CDR3 nucleotide sequence: TGCGCCAGCAGCGTGGACAGGGGATGGTACACCTTC. The encoded protein is CASSVDRGWYTF.

The V call is TRBV7-2, the J call TRBJ2-1; 10 bases match TRBD2. Looked up from germline, CDR1 is SGHTA and CDR2 is FQGNSA. V shed 0 bases, J shed 5 bases, and the junction held 4 bases outside the gene matches. The CDR3 is 16 amino acids. Written as DNA, the CDR3 is TGTGCCAGCAGCTTAGCCGGGACTAGCGCACACAATGAGCAGTTCTTC. Residues: CASSLAGTSAHNEQFF.

This clone has just a few counts. The chain uses TRBV5-1 and TRBJ1-1; D ambiguous. The CDR3 extends over 16 amino acids. The V end lost 4 bases, the J end lost 0 bases, and 16 bases lay between the germline ends. Germline V gene lookup returns CDR1 SGHRS and CDR2 YFSETQ. The CDR3 sequence: CASSPGGTAMNTEAFF. CDR3 in DNA: TGCGCCAGCAGCCCAGGTGGTACTGCGATGAACACTGAAGCTTTCTTT. The whole variable domain, filled in from reference TRBV5-1 and TRBJ1-1, reads KAGVTQTPRYLIKTRGQQVTLSCSPISGHRSVSWYQQTPGQGLQFLFEYFSETQRNKGNFPGRFSGRQFSNSRSEMNVSTLELGDSALYLCASSPGGTAMNTEAFFGQGTRLTVV.

The chain employs TRBV28 and TRBJ2-7; D not certain. Trimming shortened V by 8 bases and J by 4 bases, and 9 bases separated the two germline ends. Germline assignment: CDR1 MDHEN and CDR2 SYDVKM. The CDR3 extends over 11 amino acids. CDR3: CASRGGYEQYF. In nucleotides, the CDR3 is TGTGCCAGCCGCGGCGGTTACGAGCAGTACTTC.

A few counts support this clone. The J gene is TRBJ2-3, the V gene TRBV7-9; 12 bases agree with TRBD2. Germline-derived CDR1 and CDR2 are SEHNR and FQNEAQ (reference sequence). This CDR3 region has 16 residues. V shed 5 bases and J 3 bases; nucleotides not matched to a gene: 6. The CDR3 DNA follows: TGTGCCAGCAGCATCATCGGACTAGCGGGGACAGATACGCAGTATTTT. It is translated as CASSIIGLAGTDTQYF.

This clone occurred many times. This chain joins TRBV4-3 and TRBJ2-2; possible D gene TRBD1, 6 bases. The germline V gene has CDR1 LGHNA and CDR2 YSLEER. The CDR3 runs to 16 residues. Deletions cut 1 base from V and 0 bases from J, with 9 bases between. The CDR3 DNA reads TGCGCCAGCAGCCAAGGGACAGTCGCGAACACCGGGGAGCTGTTTTTT. It is translated as CASSQGTVANTGELFF.

V usage is TRBV27 and J usage is TRBJ2-2, with D perhaps matching TRBD1 (6 bases). With 7 bases removed from V and 6 bases from J, the gap between germline ends came to 18 bases. The germline CDR1 and CDR2 sequences are MNHEY and SMNVEV (reference sequence). The CDR3 has 15 amino acids. CDR3 nucleotides: TGTGCCAGCACTAAGGACAGAGGAGGCTCCGGGGAGCTGTTTTTT. Protein product: CASTKDRGGSGELFF.